The 23 T cell receptor beta chains given below trace back to one sample, sequenced in a study of glioma-infiltrating T cells after dendritic cell vaccination. The data were produced by immunoSEQ multiplex PCR, yet TCRdb's version contains in-frame clones alone and is incomplete. The profile shows 93,000 or so clones, around 81% of them singletons. The sequencing here drew on blood, taken before dendritic cell vaccination. All receptors derive from a human donor with glioblastoma.

J is TRBJ2-1 and V is TRBV5-1, with TRBD1 matching 9 bases. The CDR3 sequence is 15 residues long. Losses at the gene ends were 5 bases for V and 3 bases for J; bases not matched to a gene: 6. CDR1 is SGHRS and CDR2 is YFSETQ in the germline V gene. This chain's CDR3 is CASSSRTGDYNEQFF. The CDR3 DNA reads as TGCGCCAGCAGTTCGAGGACAGGGGACTACAATGAGCAGTTCTTC.

Here the CDR3 DNA reads TGCAGCGTTGAGGGAGGGGACAGGGGGGGCTATGGCTACACCTTC. This translates into CSVEGGDRGGYGYTF. The rearrangement links TRBV29-1 to TRBJ1-2; 11 positions agree with TRBD1. Unmatched junction bases numbered 7, after V lost 3 bases and J lost 4 bases. CDR3 length: 15 residues. The germline V gene has CDR1 SQVTM and CDR2 ANQGSEA.

The V call is TRBV7-9, the J call TRBJ1-1, with unresolved D. Germline V CDR1 and CDR2: SEHNR, FQNEAQ (reference sequence). The CDR3 contains 15 residues. V lost 3 bases and J lost 4, with 15 bases in between. The CDR3 loop is CASSFPRWRATEAFF. The CDR3, as DNA: TGTGCCAGCAGCTTCCCCCGGTGGAGGGCCACTGAAGCTTTCTTT. Drawing the rest from reference TRBV7-9 and TRBJ1-1, the complete variable domain is DTGVSQNPRHKITKRGQNVTFRCDPISEHNRLYWYRQTLGQGPEFLTYFQNEAQLEKSRLLSDRFSAERPKGSFSTLEIQRTEQGDSAMYLCASSFPRWRATEAFFGQGTRLTVV.

The CDR3 reads CASSDRDRGTDTQYF. The CDR3 coding sequence is TGTGCCAGCAGCGACCGGGACAGGGGGACAGATACGCAGTATTTT. The chain combines TRBV11-3 with TRBJ2-3; 11 bases align to TRBD1. Germline values: CDR1 SGHNT, CDR2 YENEEA. This CDR3 is 15 amino acids long. The trim removed 5 bases at V and 3 bases at J, leaving 4 bases unmatched.

This clone was recorded a few times. The rearrangement uses TRBV4-3 and TRBJ2-2; 9 bases map to TRBD1. The trim removed 1 base at V and 0 bases at J, leaving 6 bases unmatched. From germline, CDR1 is LGHNA and CDR2 YSLEER. CDR3 size: 18 residues. The CDR3 coding sequence is TGCGCCAGCAGCCAAGTTTGGGACAGGGTCGCGAACACCGGGGAGCTGTTTTTT. It encodes CASSQVWDRVANTGELFF.

This clone was detected only a few times. This sequence joins TRBV27 and TRBJ1-6, with D hard to call. Trimming took 3 bases from V and 10 from J, leaving 25 bases between them. CDR1 is MNHEY and CDR2 is SMNVEV in the germline V gene (reference sequence). The CDR3 consists of 18 residues. CDR3 sequence: CASSLDPPGTAGSSPLHF. CDR3 bases: TGTGCCAGCAGTTTGGACCCCCCGGGTACAGCCGGGAGCTCACCCCTCCACTTT.

In this sample, this clone turned up a few times. The chain combines TRBV5-4 with TRBJ1-1; possibly TRBD1 for D (6 bases). This CDR3 is 14 amino acids long. V lost 4 bases, J lost 0 bases, and 10 bases lay in between. Germline V gene sequence: CDR1 SGHNT, CDR2 YYREEE (reference sequence). The CDR3 DNA is TGTGCCAGCAGCGCCGGACAGATGAACACTGAAGCTTTCTTT. Its protein is CASSAGQMNTEAFF.

This chain's CDR3 is CASSFSDRVKETQYF. CDR3 coding DNA: TGTGCCAGCAGCTTTTCGGACAGGGTGAAAGAGACCCAGTACTTC. V usage is TRBV11-2 and J usage is TRBJ2-5; 8 nucleotides align to TRBD1. CDR1 SGHAT and CDR2 FQNNGV come from the germline V gene. J was trimmed by 3 bases and V by 3 bases; bases with no gene match: 6. The CDR3 runs 15 residues.

The CDR3 DNA reads as TGTGCCTGGAATACTCGGGGTTTCTATGGCTACACCTTC. It codes for CAWNTRGFYGYTF. The chain joins TRBV30 to TRBJ1-2; D not certain. This CDR3 has 13 amino acids. V was trimmed by 4 bases and J by 4 bases, leaving 13 bases between them. Germline V gene lookup returns CDR1 GTSNPN and CDR2 SVGIG (reference sequence).

V usage is TRBV6-5 and J usage is TRBJ2-7; 7 bases align to TRBD1. Germline assignment: CDR1 MNHEY and CDR2 SVGAGI. The CDR3 has 15 residues. V trimming: 4 bases; J trimming: 2 bases; junction bases outside the gene matches: 8. The CDR3, as DNA: TGTGCCAGCAGTTCTCACCGGGACAGTACCTACGAGCAGTACTTC. Protein sequence: CASSSHRDSTYEQYF.

This chain connects TRBV6-5 to TRBJ2-2; TRBD2 matches at 7 bases. There are 14 residues in the CDR3. J was trimmed by 6 bases and V by 5 bases; bases with no gene match: 6. In germline, CDR1 is MNHEY, CDR2 SVGAGI. CDR3 bases: TGTGCCAGCAGTGAGGAGCGGGGCCCCGGGGAGCTGTTTTTT. Its translation: CASSEERGPGELFF.

This chain uses TRBV5-5 with TRBJ1-4; D gene ambiguous. Germline assignment: CDR1 SGHKS and CDR2 YYEKEE (reference sequence). Trimming cost V 4 bases and J 5 bases, with 12 bases left between them. The CDR3 covers 14 residues. In DNA form, the CDR3 reads TGTGCCAGCAGCCCATCCACAGTCAATGAAAAACTGTTTTTT. It translates to CASSPSTVNEKLFF.

This clone has only a few counts. The chain links TRBV27 to TRBJ1-6, with D possibly matching TRBD1 (6 bases). The CDR3 spans 18 residues. CDR1 is MNHEY and CDR2 is SMNVEV in the germline V gene (reference sequence). V shed 3 bases and J shed 5 bases, with 20 bases lying between them. CDR3 DNA: TGTGCCAGCAGTTTTGGGACACCAACAGGGTACGATAATTCACCCCTCCACTTT. Encoded protein: CASSFGTPTGYDNSPLHF.

The rearrangement links TRBV11-2 to TRBJ1-1, with D hard to call. Germline V gives CDR1 SGHAT, CDR2 FQNNGV. This CDR3 is 13 amino acids long. Trimming took off 5 bases at V and 3 bases at J, with 10 bases between the two ends. CDR3 residues: CASSPSGYTEAFF. CDR3 nucleotide sequence: TGTGCCAGCAGCCCCTCGGGGTACACTGAAGCTTTCTTT.

V is TRBV19 and J is TRBJ1-3; D is unclear. In germline, CDR1 is LNHDA, CDR2 SQIVND (reference sequence). The CDR3 extends over 15 amino acids. Trimming stripped 3 bases from V and 0 bases from J, with 9 bases between. CDR3 in amino acids: CASSMDSVSGNTIYF. The CDR3 DNA is TGTGCCAGTAGTATGGACTCCGTCTCTGGAAACACCATATATTTT.

This clone was observed a few times. The chain is built from TRBV19 and TRBJ2-2, with a weak D call TRBD1 (6 bases). This CDR3 has 16 amino acids. Germline V gene data show CDR1 as LNHDA and CDR2 as SQIVND (reference sequence). Between the trimmed V and J ends, which lost 3 bases and 5 bases, there was a span of 16 bases. The CDR3 DNA follows: TGTGCCAGTAGTATTGGCACAGGGTTGGGAACCGGGGAGCTGTTTTTT. It yields the protein CASSIGTGLGTGELFF.

The V call is TRBV11-1, the J call TRBJ2-7; D uncertain. V was pared by 1 base and J by 3 bases, with 7 bases between. CDR3 length: 13 amino acids. Germline V lookup: CDR1 SGHAT, CDR2 FQDESV (reference sequence). CDR3 residues: CASSLVQNYEQYF. The CDR3 region has the DNA TGTGCCAGCAGCTTAGTGCAGAACTACGAGCAGTACTTC.

V gene TRBV21-1 combines with J gene TRBJ1-1. TRBV21-1 is described as a pseudogene. CDR3 size: 13 residues. CDR3 region: CASSKRGGAEAFF. For the CDR3, the DNA is TGTGCCAGCAGCAAAAGGGGGGGGGCTGAAGCTTTCTTT.

The chain carries TRBV2 and TRBJ2-3, with D unclear. V lost 6 bases, J lost 2 bases, and 18 bases lay in between. Germline CDR1 and CDR2: SNHLY and FYNNEI. The CDR3 spans 16 residues. Here the CDR3 reads CASRGSRHFITDTQYF. As DNA, the CDR3 is TGTGCCAGCAGGGGTTCTAGGCACTTTATCACAGATACGCAGTATTTT.

This chain uses TRBV6-5 with TRBJ1-4; 9 nucleotides align to TRBD1. The V gene's germline CDR1 is MNHEY and CDR2 SVGAGI. The J segment lost 7 bases and the V segment lost 6 bases, leaving 6 bases of the junction unmatched. The CDR3 spans 14 residues. The CDR3 spells CASRPTGGIEKLFF. DNA for the CDR3: TGTGCCAGCAGACCGACAGGGGGGATTGAAAAACTGTTTTTT.

The gene calls are TRBV12-5 and TRBJ1-2, with unresolved D. Trimming left V 6 bases short and J 2 bases short, with 13 bases between. This CDR3 is 14 amino acids long. Germline V gene lookup returns CDR1 LGHNT and CDR2 FRNRAP. CDR3 sequence reads: CASGNPGLNYGYTF. CDR3 nucleotide sequence: TGTGCTAGTGGAAACCCCGGACTGAACTATGGCTACACCTTC.

The J gene is TRBJ2-7, the V gene TRBV11-3; D not resolved. The length of the CDR3 is 13 residues. Germline CDR1 reads SGHNT; CDR2 reads YENEEA. Trimming stripped 5 bases from V and 9 bases from J, with 17 bases between. The CDR3, as DNA: TGTGCCAGCAGCGGTCAGAGAGGAGTGGGGCAGTACTTC. Protein sequence: CASSGQRGVGQYF.

The chain recombines TRBV7-2 with TRBJ2-5, with TRBD2 identical over 11 bases. The CDR3 covers 15 residues. Germline assignment: CDR1 SGHTA and CDR2 FQGNSA. Trimming took 0 bases from V and 9 from J; bases not matched to a gene: 6. As DNA, the CDR3 is TGTGCCAGCAGCTTAGCGCTTCTAGCGGGAGGACCCCAGTACTTC. Protein product: CASSLALLAGGPQYF.